The 4 T cell receptor beta chains presented below share a single source sample, sequenced in a study of early T cells in non-severe SARS-CoV-2 infection. TCRdb fed the 5' RACE reads into MiXCR, producing one record per CDR3 protein. This table holds roughly 100,000 distinct CDR3 sequences, around 13% found once. Sequencing was done on a sample of whole blood. These receptor sequences come from an adult who was a healthcare worker with PCR-confirmed SARS-CoV-2 infection or an uninfected control (not recorded which).

This clonotype was counted a few times. The gene calls are TRBV7-9 and TRBJ1-2, with a weak D call TRBD1 (5 bases). The CDR3 sequence is 14 residues long. V was clipped by 8 bases and J by 4 bases, with 17 bases between them. From germline, CDR1 is SEHNR and CDR2 FQNEAQ (reference sequence). The CDR3 protein is CASSRGQGIYGYTF. Here the CDR3 DNA reads TGTGCCAGCTCACGAGGGCAGGGAATCTATGGCTACACCTTC.

The table lists this clonotype with a few counts. In DNA form, the CDR3 reads TGTGCCACCTCGGAGGGGCGGCATAATTCACCCCTCCACTTT. Protein sequence: CATSEGRHNSPLHF. The chain has TRBV18 and TRBJ1-6; a possible D gene is TRBD1 (5 bases). V lost 10 bases and J 5 bases, leaving 15 bases between the germline ends. Germline-derived CDR1 and CDR2 are KGHSH and LQKENI. The CDR3 is 14 amino acids.

The chain recombines TRBV4-3 with TRBJ2-2; the match to TRBD2 covers 8 bases. This CDR3 spans 18 amino acids. The V segment lost 3 bases and the J segment 1 base; nucleotides outside the gene matches: 10. Germline V gene sequence: CDR1 LGHNA, CDR2 YSLEER. CDR3 in DNA: TGCGCCAGCAGCCACCAGCCTGCTAGCGGGCGGAACACCGGGGAGCTGTTTTTT. It encodes CASSHQPASGRNTGELFF.

In its sample, this clonotype was seen many times. The rearrangement uses TRBV12-3 or TRBV12-4 and TRBJ2-2; D is unclear. The CDR3 contains 14 residues. The V and J ends lost 3 bases and 6 bases respectively, with 11 bases between them. The CDR3 bases are TGTGCCAGCAGTTTGTTGGGGATCGCCGGGGAGCTGTTTTTT. Encoded protein: CASSLLGIAGELFF.